This record covers a single T cell receptor beta chain. V lost 2 bases and J lost 8; bases outside the gene matches: 3. This CDR3 has 14 amino acids. Germline assignment: CDR1 SGHRS and CDR2 YFSETQ. In the 2 weeks before study entry, exposed participants met a COVID-19 case, which was PCR-confirmed or clinician-diagnosed. Using immunoSEQ multiplex PCR, the repertoire was profiled, and TCRdb retains in-frame clones only, with some absent. This sample has some 340,000 clones; 90% occur once, and the top ten carry 3.9%. The sample originates from a study of blood T cell repertoires in COVID-19. Study context: Acute and convalescent COVID-19 samples came from the United States, Italy and Spain.

V and J are TRBV5-1 and TRBJ1-4; 10 bases are shared with TRBD1. The source material was PBMCs or T cells enriched from blood (not recorded which). This clonotype was obtained from a woman younger than 45 who had been exposed to COVID-19. The CDR3 sequence is CASSLGTGDEKLFF. In nucleotides, the CDR3 is TGCGCCAGCAGCTTAGGGACAGGGGACGAAAAACTGTTTTTT.